A selection of T cell receptor beta chains follows, all from one sample in a study of T cells expressing NK-cell markers. TCRdb re-analyzed the 5' RACE reads; it lists each CDR3 protein once, without DNA. This table lists 450,000 to 600,000 distinct CDR3 sequences. Sequencing was performed on blood T cells: a sorted CD56 or NKG2C T cell subset, CD4+ or CD8+ T cells, or bulk PBMC T cells (not recorded which). Every receptor here comes from a man aged 18 to 35 in good health. Each CDR3 is given with its conserved first and last residue.

J gene | V gene | CDR3 length | CDR3 protein
TRBJ2-3 | TRBV12-3/TRBV12-4 | 15 | CASSPGDRVTDTQYF
TRBJ2-1 | TRBV27 | 14 | CASSLRDRGYEQFF
TRBJ2-5 | TRBV20-1 | 13 | CSAPTAGQETQYF
TRBJ2-7 | TRBV20-1 | 14 | CSARPTSPNYEQYF
TRBJ2-3 | TRBV27 | 15 | CASSLADRAPDTQYF
TRBJ2-2 | TRBV5-6 | 15 | CASSPDAGYTGELFF
TRBJ2-2 | TRBV5-1 | 16 | CASTRTGSADTGELFF
TRBJ2-7 | TRBV27 | 13 | CASSLSPAEEQYF
TRBJ1-1 | TRBV7-6 | 14 | CASSPPGAGTEAFF
TRBJ2-5 | TRBV20-1 | 14 | CSARPEGYQETQYF
TRBJ2-1 | TRBV7-3 | 13 | CASSLSPDNEQFF
TRBJ2-2 | TRBV20-1 | 13 | CSARDGEFGELFF
TRBJ2-1 | TRBV7-9 | 15 | CASSPRGTGMDEQFF
TRBJ2-2 | TRBV12-5 | 16 | CASGHPPRGGHGELFF
TRBJ2-1 | TRBV12-3/TRBV12-4 | 16 | CASSFGGSRRVNEQFF
TRBJ2-5 | TRBV18 | 15 | CASSPYRGREETQYF
TRBJ2-7 | TRBV5-6 | 16 | CASSFGPDREAYEQYF
TRBJ2-3 | TRBV20-1 | 15 | CSASPDYRNTDTQYF
TRBJ2-1 | TRBV12-3/TRBV12-4 | 11 | CASSPAGEQFF
TRBJ1-1 | TRBV28 | 12 | CASGGSFSEAFF
TRBJ2-2 | TRBV7-2 | 13 | CASTKSLAGELFF
TRBJ2-7 | TRBV29-1 | 13 | CSVVVGDDYEQYF
TRBJ2-1 | TRBV6-1 | 17 | CASSEARTGNSYNEQFF
TRBJ2-3 | TRBV19 | 14 | CASRLAGGPDTQYF
TRBJ2-5 | TRBV20-1 | 14 | CSAREGGSGETQYF
TRBJ1-2 | TRBV9 | 14 | CASNRRGHNYGYTF
TRBJ2-1 | TRBV5-1 | 15 | CASSKGQGAYNEQFF
TRBJ2-1 | TRBV7-2 | 19 | CASSLAWGRVLLNINEQFF
TRBJ2-1 | TRBV4-3 | 12 | CASRSGSNEQFF
TRBJ2-3 | TRBV10-3 | 15 | CAISDGARSTDTQYF
TRBJ2-3 | TRBV29-1 | 14 | CSAPKRDSTDTQYF
TRBJ2-7 | TRBV20-1 | 13 | CSASSRRNYEQYF
TRBJ2-2 | TRBV20-1 | 14 | CSPRRRGNTGELFF
TRBJ2-1 | TRBV20-1 | 15 | CSARDRAVGSNEQFF
TRBJ2-5 | TRBV6-1 | 13 | CASRPLGQETQYF
TRBJ1-2 | TRBV6-5 | 17 | CASSNRDRGLLRHGYTF
TRBJ2-1 | TRBV13 | 14 | CASSLITDADEQFF
TRBJ1-1 | TRBV6-5 | 12 | CASSYSGGDAFF
TRBJ1-1 | TRBV20-1 | 15 | CSAREATGGATEAFF
TRBJ2-1 | TRBV11-2 | 14 | CASSLVGVGTEQFF
TRBJ2-5 | TRBV4-2 | 17 | CASSQGNVLSPQETQYF
TRBJ1-2 | TRBV5-1 | 16 | CASSLARGTSKDGYTF
TRBJ2-1 | TRBV7-3 | 13 | CASSLRARNEQFF
TRBJ2-5 | TRBV14 | 13 | CASSQVGTETQYF
TRBJ2-3 | TRBV12-3/TRBV12-4 | 13 | CASTREGPDTQYF
TRBJ1-3 | TRBV12-3/TRBV12-4 | 18 | CASSRQQGLGNSGNTIYF
TRBJ2-5 | TRBV28 | 15 | CASSLGSGLQETQYF
TRBJ2-5 | TRBV7-9 | 17 | CASSPRVAGVGQETQYF
TRBJ2-3 | TRBV20-1 | 15 | CSASNPAGVIDTQYF
TRBJ2-5 | TRBV9 | 13 | CASSGQFQETQYF
TRBJ2-7 | TRBV5-1 | 14 | CASSLAGSSWEQYF
TRBJ2-7 | TRBV6-1 | 15 | CASRTQGGALREQYF
TRBJ1-4 | TRBV7-9 | 13 | CASSTGQWEKLFF
TRBJ2-5 | TRBV5-1 | 15 | CASSLLQGPQETQYF
TRBJ1-1 | TRBV29-1 | 16 | CSVVVDRGLMNTEAFF
TRBJ2-1 | TRBV5-1 | 17 | CASSLNEGREFYNEQFF
TRBJ2-1 | TRBV3-1 | 14 | CASAGDAGPNEQFF
TRBJ2-3 | TRBV20-1 | 15 | CSARVGGGATDTQYF
TRBJ2-5 | TRBV7-8 | 16 | CASSLGDRGTQETQYF